This TCR beta chain was identified in a study of CD8 T cells in Susac syndrome. The ends lost 3 bases at V and 1 base at J; junction bases unmatched: 1. The germline CDR1 and CDR2 sequences are DFQATT and SNEGSKA (reference sequence). The CDR3 consists of 14 residues. This clonotype turned up a few times. Reverse transcription used about 0.45 to 1 ug RNA and random hexamers. The TCR beta CDR3 was amplified by immunoSEQ multiplex PCR across 54 Vbeta, 13 Jbeta. MiXCR, applied by TCRdb to the immunoSEQ multiplex PCR reads, yields one record per CDR3 protein. The sample shows some 170,000 distinct CDR3 sequences, approximately 92% of them seen only once. High-throughput TCR beta sequencing covered peripheral CD8+ and CD4+ T cells. The control group consisted of healthy donors matched for age and sex. Negative isolation yielded CD4+ and CD8+ T cells, and FACS enriched TEMRA cells.

This sequence originates from a human donor in good health. The sample consisted of CD4+ T cells from PBMCs. V and J are TRBV20-1 and TRBJ1-2; 11 nucleotides agree with TRBD1. The DNA of the CDR3 is TGCAGTGCTAGTGGGACAGGGGGTAACTATGGCTACACCTTC. Its translation: CSASGTGGNYGYTF.